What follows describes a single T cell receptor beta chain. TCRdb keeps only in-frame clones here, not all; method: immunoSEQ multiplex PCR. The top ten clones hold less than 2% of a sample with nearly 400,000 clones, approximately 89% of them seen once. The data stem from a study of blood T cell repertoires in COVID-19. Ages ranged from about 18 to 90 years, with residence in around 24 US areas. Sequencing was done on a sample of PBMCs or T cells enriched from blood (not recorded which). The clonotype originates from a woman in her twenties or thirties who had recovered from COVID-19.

CDR3 amino acids: CSVEGGGSGANVLTF. CDR3 bases: TGCAGCGTTGAGGGCGGAGGCTCTGGGGCCAACGTCCTGACTTTC. The chain uses TRBV29-1 and TRBJ2-6; TRBD2 is a possible D gene (5 bases). In germline, CDR1 is SQVTM, CDR2 ANQGSEA. Trimming stripped 3 bases from V and 0 bases from J, with 9 bases between. The CDR3 has 15 amino acids.